This passage covers 3 T cell receptor beta chains from one sample sequenced in a study of memory CD4+ T cells and cytomegalovirus serostatus. Libraries were prepared by immunoSEQ multiplex PCR; TCRdb keeps only in-frame clonotypes and omits some of them. The sample contains 80,000 or so clones, 75% to 85% of which appear only once. The sort gate was single viable CD3+CD4+CD8-CD45RO+ cells for memory CD4+ T cells. Material: memory CD4+ T cells from blood. The receptors shown here come from an adult in good health and CMV-seropositive.

The chain links TRBV29-1 to TRBJ1-5, with TRBD1 as a possible D gene (6 bases). Germline values: CDR1 SQVTM, CDR2 ANQGSEA. The germline V and J ends were trimmed by 4 bases and 7 bases, with 14 bases remaining between them. The CDR3 consists of 13 residues. This CDR3 is CSVAEGGDQPQHF. In DNA form, the CDR3 reads TGCAGCGTTGCAGAGGGGGGGGACCAGCCCCAGCATTTT.

This clone was counted only a few times. The chain couples TRBV7-8 to TRBJ1-6; 10 nucleotides line up with TRBD1. The CDR3 length is 18 residues. Trimming at V came to 5 bases and at J to 8 bases, leaving 15 bases not matched to a gene. Germline CDR1 and CDR2: SGHVS and FQNEAQ. CDR3 nucleotide sequence: TGTGCCAGCAGCCCTAGCGGGAGGGACAGGGGTTCTTATTCACCCCTCCACTTT. Amino acids: CASSPSGRDRGSYSPLHF.

This clone showed up just once. The junction departs from the called germline gene at one end, perhaps through a read error. V usage is TRBV5-6 and J usage is TRBJ2-5; 11 bases agree with TRBD1. This CDR3 comprises 15 residues. Germline V CDR1 and CDR2: SGHDT, YYEEEE. The CDR3 loop is CASRLDRGPQETQYF. CDR3 nucleotides: TGTGCCAGCAGGTTGGACAGGGGGCCTCAAGAGACCCAGTACTTC.